The clone carrying this TCR beta chain has ten or more counts. This sample is part of a study of T cells in Graves' hyperthyroidism and ophthalmopathy. Amplified regions were TCR beta CDR3 sequences from RNA transcripts. When the TCR CDR3 underwent first-round RT-PCR, the HTBI primer set was used. Each CDR3 protein is one row after TCRdb ran MiXCR on the multiplex PCR reads. The profile shows 500,000 to 600,000 distinct CDR3 sequences, approximately 15% of them singletons. The CDR3 covers 15 residues. Trimming took 5 bases from V and 4 from J; bases not matched to a gene: 4. Germline CDR1 reads SGHTA; CDR2 reads FQGNSA.

Sequencing was done on a sample of blood. This clonotype was sampled from a woman younger than 30 with Graves' hyperthyroidism. The chain carries TRBV7-2 and TRBJ2-5; 13 bases align to TRBD2. The CDR3 protein is CASSNGLAGAETQYF. In DNA form, the CDR3 reads TGTGCCAGCAGCAACGGACTAGCGGGAGCAGAGACCCAGTACTTC.